These T cell receptor beta chains were read from a single sample in a study of blood T cell repertoires in COVID-19. The method was immunoSEQ multiplex PCR; TCRdb's version includes in-frame clones alone and lacks a portion of them. Among more than 200,000 clones listed, under 90% were seen once. Sequences were obtained from PBMCs or T cells enriched from blood (not recorded which). All receptors come from a woman in her 30s with acute COVID-19. Both conserved end residues are part of each CDR3. Each record gives: V gene, J gene, D gene, clone size, CDR3 protein, CDR3 DNA. The D gene is left open where the match is weak. The size entry is marked missing in some rows and otherwise reads once, few, many or a size class.

TRBV5-1	TRBJ1-4	-	-	CASSFGLGVGNEKLFF	TGCGCCAGCAGCTTCGGACTCGGAGTCGGAAATGAAAAACTGTTTTTT
TRBV30	TRBJ2-3	TRBD1	-	CAWSIGTVPDTQYF	TGTGCCTGGAGCATCGGGACAGTACCAGATACGCAGTATTTT
TRBV10-3	TRBJ1-1	TRBD1	-	CATGQGEGTEAFF	TGTGCCACTGGACAGGGGGAAGGCACTGAAGCTTTCTTT
TRBV30	TRBJ2-6	-	once	CAWSGVGAQFSGANVLTF	TGTGCCTGGAGCGGGGTGGGGGCCCAATTCTCTGGGGCCAACGTCCTGACTTTC
TRBV5-1	TRBJ1-1	TRBD1	-	CASSSGQGGTEAFF	TGCGCCAGCAGCTCCGGACAGGGAGGCACTGAAGCTTTCTTT
TRBV28	TRBJ1-5	TRBD1	once	CASRSRTGTMGNQPQHF	TGTGCCAGCAGGTCTCGGACAGGCACTATGGGCAATCAGCCCCAGCATTTT
TRBV9	TRBJ2-7	-	-	CASSVTSSYEQYF	TGTGCCAGCAGCGTAACTAGCTCCTACGAGCAGTACTTC
TRBV19	TRBJ1-2	TRBD1	-	CASSSRDRVGVDGYTF	TGTGCCAGTAGTTCCCGGGACAGGGTCGGCGTTGATGGCTACACCTTC
TRBV28	TRBJ2-3	-	-	CASSFFRGTQYF	TGTGCCAGCAGTTTTTTTAGGGGTACGCAGTATTTT
TRBV27	TRBJ2-3	TRBD2	few	CASQGLALTDTQYF	TGTGCCAGCCAGGGACTAGCGCTTACAGATACGCAGTATTTT
TRBV6-1	TRBJ2-2	TRBD2	-	CASSEEAGGPELFF	TGTGCCAGCAGTGAAGAAGCGGGGGGGCCGGAGCTGTTTTTT
TRBV2	TRBJ2-2	TRBD1	-	CASRQGAAGELFF	TGTGCCAGCAGGCAGGGGGCGGCCGGGGAGCTGTTTTTT
TRBV7-9	TRBJ2-3	TRBD1	-	CASSPGTGDTDTQYF	TGTGCCAGCAGCCCCGGGACAGGGGATACAGATACGCAGTATTTT
TRBV2	TRBJ1-2	-	once	CASSELGGYEEGYTF	TGTGCCAGCAGTGAACTCGGCGGTTATGAGGAGGGCTACACCTTC
TRBV4-1	TRBJ1-1	-	few	CASSQGSTVNTEAFF	TGCGCCAGCAGCCAGGGGTCGACAGTGAACACTGAAGCTTTCTTT
TRBV19	TRBJ1-5	TRBD1	once	CASSLQDRNQPQHF	TGTGCCAGTAGTCTCCAGGACAGGAATCAGCCCCAGCATTTT
TRBV5-4	TRBJ1-3	TRBD1	-	CASQQGAPSGNTIYF	TGTGCCAGCCAACAGGGGGCCCCCTCTGGAAACACCATATATTTT
TRBV30	TRBJ1-2	-	-	CAWSSWTANYGYTF	TGTGCCTGGAGCTCCTGGACAGCCAACTATGGCTACACCTTC
TRBV6-5	TRBJ1-2	TRBD1	-	CASTTGGAEDYGYTF	TGTGCCAGCACCACAGGGGGCGCTGAGGACTATGGCTACACCTTC
TRBV7-9	TRBJ1-3	-	-	CASSFSRAGNTIYF	TGTGCCAGCAGCTTTTCCAGGGCTGGAAACACCATATATTTT
TRBV5-6	TRBJ2-2	TRBD1	-	CASSLVGGRELFF	TGTGCCAGCAGCTTGGTAGGGGGCCGGGAGCTGTTTTTT
TRBV9	TRBJ2-7	TRBD1	-	CASSVSGTDLYEQYF	TGTGCCAGCAGCGTATCCGGGACAGACCTGTACGAGCAGTACTTC
TRBV5-1	TRBJ1-2	TRBD1	-	CASSSIPGQGSYTF	TGCGCCAGCAGCTCCATTCCGGGACAGGGGAGCTACACCTTC
TRBV3-1/TRBV3-2	TRBJ1-6	TRBD1	-	CASSRLRGRGYSPLHF	TGTGCCAGCAGCCGCCTCAGGGGGCGGGGTTATTCACCCCTCCACTTT
TRBV27	TRBJ2-7	-	-	CASSFRSPGIQYEQYF	TGTGCCAGCAGTTTTAGGTCTCCGGGAATTCAATACGAGCAGTACTTC
TRBV28	TRBJ2-7	TRBD1	-	CASSSTGDSYEQYF	TGTGCCAGCAGCTCAACAGGGGACTCCTACGAGCAGTACTTC
TRBV3-1/TRBV3-2	TRBJ1-2	-	-	CASSQVSQGLRGYTF	TGTGCCAGCAGCCAAGTCTCCCAGGGGTTGCGAGGCTACACCTTC
TRBV5-4	TRBJ2-1	-	-	CASSLPAGQGINEQFF	TGTGCCAGCAGCCTACCCGCAGGGCAGGGTATCAATGAGCAGTTCTTC
TRBV3-1/TRBV3-2	TRBJ1-5	-	-	CASSQHLSQPQHF	TGTGCCAGCAGCCAACACTTGTCTCAGCCCCAGCATTTT
TRBV25-1	TRBJ2-2	TRBD1	few	CASSDPQGLTGELFF	TGTGCCAGCAGCGACCCACAGGGGTTGACCGGGGAGCTGTTTTTT
TRBV11-2	TRBJ2-5	-	-	CASSLEGGHPAFQETQYF	TGTGCCAGCAGCTTAGAAGGTGGGCATCCGGCCTTCCAAGAGACCCAGTACTTC
TRBV10-3	TRBJ1-5	-	-	CAISTGIHLQPQHF	TGTGCCATCAGTACGGGAATCCATTTGCAGCCCCAGCATTTT
TRBV10-2	TRBJ1-1	TRBD1	-	CASSPDRKNTEAFF	TGCGCCAGCAGCCCGGACAGGAAGAACACTGAAGCTTTCTTT
TRBV19	TRBJ1-2	-	-	CASTGALPLGYTF	TGTGCCAGTACAGGGGCGCTCCCCCTTGGCTACACCTTC
TRBV6-6	TRBJ1-1	TRBD1	once	CASSPWDRGTMNTEAFF	TGTGCCAGCAGTCCCTGGGACAGGGGAACTATGAACACTGAAGCTTTCTTT
TRBV18	TRBJ1-2	-	-	CASSPPQFNYGYTF	TGTGCCAGCTCACCACCGCAGTTTAACTATGGCTACACCTTC
TRBV3-1/TRBV3-2	TRBJ1-4	-	-	CASSQDRDYNEKLFF	TGTGCCAGCAGCCAAGACAGGGATTATAATGAAAAACTGTTTTTT
TRBV6-5	TRBJ1-6	-	-	CASSYSVEGWDSPLHF	TGTGCCAGCAGTTACTCGGTGGAGGGATGGGATTCACCCCTCCACTTT
TRBV2	TRBJ1-4	-	-	CASRPRETNEKLFF	TGTGCCAGCAGGCCACGGGAAACTAATGAAAAACTGTTTTTT
TRBV9	TRBJ1-4	TRBD1	-	CASSVGGGQGPTNEKLFF	TGTGCCAGCAGCGTAGGTGGGGGACAGGGACCAACTAATGAAAAACTGTTTTTT
TRBV5-1	TRBJ2-7	TRBD1	-	CASSYGGQAGEQYF	TGCGCCAGCAGTTATGGAGGACAGGCCGGCGAGCAGTACTTC
TRBV7-6	TRBJ1-3	-	-	CASSLEDTGNTIYF	TGTGCCAGCAGCTTAGAGGACACTGGGAACACCATATATTTT
TRBV5-4	TRBJ1-4	TRBD1	-	CASREGTGSEKLFF	TGTGCCAGCAGGGAAGGGACAGGTTCTGAAAAACTGTTTTTT
TRBV11-2	TRBJ1-5	-	-	CASSKQGNQPQHF	TGTGCCAGCAGCAAACAGGGTAATCAGCCCCAGCATTTT
TRBV12-5	TRBJ1-5	-	-	CASAILVGGTRGIHSNQPQHF	TGTGCTAGTGCCATATTGGTAGGGGGAACCCGGGGAATTCATAGCAATCAGCCCCAGCATTTT
TRBV6-6	TRBJ2-2	-	-	CASSYNRPTSGELFF	TGTGCCAGCAGTTACAACAGGCCGACGAGCGGGGAGCTGTTTTTT
TRBV7-3	TRBJ2-3	-	once	CASSLTLGVLADTQYF	TGTGCCAGCAGCTTAACATTGGGAGTGCTCGCAGATACGCAGTATTTT
TRBV4-1	TRBJ2-1	-	-	CASSLYRSNEQFF	TGCGCCAGCAGCCTATACAGGAGCAATGAGCAGTTCTTC
TRBV20-1	TRBJ1-6	-	-	CSASTGDSPLHF	TGCAGTGCTAGTACGGGGGATTCACCCCTCCACTTT
TRBV7-2	TRBJ2-7	TRBD1	-	CASSLRTGGHYEQYF	TGTGCCAGCAGCTTACGGACAGGGGGGCACTACGAGCAGTACTTC
TRBV2	TRBJ2-3	TRBD1	-	CARRDRTTNTDTQYF	TGTGCCAGGAGGGACAGAACCACTAACACAGATACGCAGTATTTT
TRBV15	TRBJ1-1	-	-	CATSSDRQGTEAFF	TGTGCCACCAGCAGCGACAGGCAGGGCACTGAAGCTTTCTTT
TRBV29-1	TRBJ1-2	TRBD1	few	CSVVQGAANYGYTF	TGCAGCGTTGTACAGGGGGCTGCTAACTATGGCTACACCTTC
TRBV7-9	TRBJ1-1	TRBD1	-	CASSQTGFTEAFF	TGTGCCAGCAGTCAGACAGGGTTCACTGAAGCTTTCTTT
TRBV3-1/TRBV3-2	TRBJ1-2	-	-	CASSFDRPYGYTF	TGTGCCAGCAGTTTCGACAGGCCTTATGGCTACACCTTC